The 23 T cell receptor beta chains below all came from one sample that was sequenced in a study of vaccination and CD4 T cells after COVID-19 (dated by TCRdb to 2021 to 2024). Explained via the paper, the treatment or condition label denotes: roughly 10-day PBMC culture with coronavirus spike peptide pools or control peptides (ViraFEST assay). Libraries were constructed by PCR. Sequencing used an Illumina iSeq 100. DNA from cultured CD4+ T cells was subjected to TCR sequencing with the Oncomine TCR Beta short-read assay at the Johns Hopkins FTIC core. TCRdb reworked the public reads: Q25 trimming with fastp, MiXCR clone assembly, productive beta chains retained. One record per CDR3 amino acid sequence lists the most common genes and DNA. The sample yields about 14,000 distinct CDR3 sequences; 65% to 85% were counted once. In total, the top ten clones hold around 10% of the sample. For these TCRs, the target antigens are not known.

Sequenced here: CD4+ T cells from blood, cultured in vitro, sampled after SARS-CoV-2 vaccination. The receptor source for this set is a human donor who received a COVID-19 vaccine.

The rearrangement uses TRBV6-1 and TRBJ2-3; 10 bases align to TRBD2. Germline-derived CDR1 and CDR2 are MNHNS and SASEGT. Losses at the gene ends were 5 bases for V and 1 base for J; bases not matched to a gene: 6. CDR3 length: 16 amino acids. The CDR3 nucleotides are TGTGCCAGCAGTAACCCTAGCGGGGGACGCACAGATACGCAGTATTTT. Its translation is CASSNPSGGRTDTQYF.

This clonotype was detected only a few times. The chain links TRBV19 to TRBJ1-6, with D possibly matching TRBD1 (5 bases). This CDR3 has 14 amino acids. V was cut by 3 bases and J by 7 bases, with 10 bases left in between. Germline-derived CDR1 and CDR2 are LNHDA and SQIVND (reference sequence). CDR3 coding DNA: TGTGCCAGTAGTATCGGGGCTGGGAATTCACCCCTCCACTTT. It translates to CASSIGAGNSPLHF. The full variable domain, in which reference TRBV19 and TRBJ1-6 provide the parts outside the CDR3, is DGGITQSPKYLFRKEGQNVTLSCEQNLNHDAMYWYRQDPGQGLRLIYYSQIVNDFQKGDIAEGYSVSREKKESFPLTVTSAQKNPTAFYLCASSIGAGNSPLHFGNGTRLTVT.

The V call is TRBV12-3 or TRBV12-4, the J call TRBJ1-1, with a weak D call TRBD1 (5 bases). V was trimmed by 6 bases and J by 10 bases, leaving 15 bases between them. This CDR3 is 12 amino acids long. The CDR3 DNA follows: TGTGCCAGCAGCCAGGGCCCCGAAGGAGCTTTCTTT. This gives the protein CASSQGPEGAFF.

The chain joins TRBV12-3 or TRBV12-4 to TRBJ1-6, with D perhaps TRBD1 (6 bases). CDR3 length: 18 residues. The germline V and J ends were trimmed by 8 bases and 0 bases, with 20 bases remaining between them. CDR3 region: CASLRTGLGSSYNSPLHF. The CDR3 DNA reads as TGTGCCAGCCTCCGAACAGGGTTAGGAAGCTCCTATAATTCACCCCTCCACTTT.

The sample holds one count of this clonotype. V usage is TRBV6-1 and J usage is TRBJ1-5, with D possibly being TRBD1 (5 bases). This CDR3 is 14 amino acids long. V gave up 7 bases and J gave up 1 base, with 11 bases separating them. Germline V CDR1 and CDR2: MNHNS, SASEGT. The CDR3 reads CASTTSGSNQPQHF. CDR3 nucleotide sequence: TGTGCCAGCACCACTTCAGGGAGCAATCAGCCCCAGCATTTT.

This chain connects TRBV7-2 to TRBJ1-1; D uncertain. Trimming left V 5 bases short and J 4 bases short, with 11 bases between. The CDR3 spans 13 residues. Germline values: CDR1 SGHTA, CDR2 FQGNSA. CDR3 sequence (DNA): TGTGCCAGCAGCCCCGGCCGGCCCACTGAAGCTTTCTTT. Protein product: CASSPGRPTEAFF.

The rearrangement links TRBV7-2 to TRBJ1-5; D is perhaps TRBD1 (6 bases). V shed 1 base and J shed 9 bases, with 10 bases lying between them. The germline gives CDR1 SGHTA, CDR2 FQGNSA. The CDR3 is made up of 13 amino acids. This CDR3 is CASSLEQGWPQHF. DNA of the CDR3: TGTGCCAGCAGCTTAGAGCAGGGGTGGCCCCAGCATTTT.

The chain recombines TRBV10-2 with TRBJ1-1, with D perhaps TRBD1 (5 bases). The CDR3 extends over 14 amino acids. V was pared by 7 bases and J by 5 bases, with 17 bases between. Germline CDR1 reads WSHSY; CDR2 reads SAAADI. The CDR3 sequence: CASTVVRDGTEAFF. The CDR3 DNA reads as TGCGCCAGCACGGTAGTGCGGGACGGTACTGAAGCTTTCTTT.

Comment on this clonotype: A junction end diverges from the germline sequence, so it may reflect a read error. The gene calls are TRBV7-2 and TRBJ2-7, with TRBD2 as a possible D gene (6 bases). The germline V gene encodes CDR1 SGHTA and CDR2 FQGNSA. The CDR3 sequence is 13 residues long. CDR3 DNA: TGTGCCAGCAGGTTAGCGGTCTCCTACGAGCAGTACTTC. The encoded protein is CASRLAVSYEQYF.

By share, this clonotype ranks as medium-sized. This sequence joins TRBV6-1 and TRBJ1-2; 8 bases are a match to TRBD1. V lost 7 bases to trimming and J lost 4 bases; unmatched junction nucleotides: 11. Germline V CDR1 and CDR2: MNHNS, SASEGT. CDR3 size: 15 residues. DNA for the CDR3: TGTGCCAGCAACGAGCAGGGGGCGATGCTCTATGGCTACACCTTC. Amino acid sequence: CASNEQGAMLYGYTF.

The CDR3: CASSYGLNTEAFF. The CDR3 DNA follows: TGCGCCAGCTCCTACGGCCTGAACACTGAAGCTTTCTTT. The chain employs TRBV5-1 and TRBJ1-1, with no clear D. CDR1 and CDR2 from the germline V gene are SGHRS and YFSETQ. V lost 7 bases and J 0 bases, leaving 10 bases between the germline ends. There are 13 residues in the CDR3. The full variable domain, with the rest looked up from reference TRBV5-1 and TRBJ1-1, is KAGVTQTPRYLIKTRGQQVTLSCSPISGHRSVSWYQQTPGQGLQFLFEYFSETQRNKGNFPGRFSGRQFSNSRSEMNVSTLELGDSALYLCASSYGLNTEAFFGQGTRLTVV.

The genes are TRBV6-6 and TRBJ1-4, with TRBD1 identical over 9 bases. Unmatched junction bases numbered 6, after V lost 5 bases and J lost 8 bases. The germline gives CDR1 MNHNY, CDR2 SVGAGI (reference sequence). CDR3 length equals 14 residues. The CDR3 loop is CASSHTGGLEKLFF. CDR3 DNA sequence: TGTGCCAGCAGTCACACAGGGGGCTTAGAAAAACTGTTTTTT.

The rearrangement links TRBV28 to TRBJ1-3; tentatively, D is TRBD1 (5 bases). CDR1 MDHEN and CDR2 SYDVKM come from the germline V gene. The ends were cut back, 7 bases at V and 0 bases at J, with 13 bases in the middle. The CDR3 covers 15 residues. CDR3 sequence (DNA): TGTGCCAGCACTACGACAGCACTCTCTGGAAACACCATATATTTT. Protein sequence: CASTTTALSGNTIYF.

This clonotype has more than one count but fewer than ten. V and J are TRBV6-2 or TRBV6-3 and TRBJ2-2, with 12 bases lining up with TRBD2. This CDR3 contains 17 residues. Germline CDR1 reads MNHEY; CDR2 reads SVGEGT. With V trimmed by 5 bases and J by 2 bases, 6 bases remained unmatched. The CDR3 DNA is TGTGCCAGCAGTAGGGGACTAGCGGGTACTAACACCGGGGAGCTGTTTTTT. Amino acids: CASSRGLAGTNTGELFF.

The chain recombines TRBV6-1 with TRBJ1-1; weak D call: TRBD1 (6 bases). V gave up 5 bases and J gave up 4 bases, with 17 bases separating them. The germline V gene has CDR1 MNHNS and CDR2 SASEGT. The CDR3 extends over 15 amino acids. The CDR3 nucleotides read TGTGCCAGCAGTCGCCCTAGCAGGGGAAGCACTGAAGCTTTCTTT. Translated: CASSRPSRGSTEAFF.

This chain uses TRBV25-1 with TRBJ1-1; the D gene is possibly TRBD1 (6 bases). The germline V and J ends were trimmed by 3 bases and 9 bases, with 14 bases remaining between them. Germline values: CDR1 MGHDK, CDR2 SYGVNS. The CDR3 extends over 13 amino acids. CDR3: CASSDVWTEKAFF. Written as DNA, the CDR3 is TGTGCCAGCAGTGATGTGTGGACAGAGAAAGCTTTCTTT.

The chain couples TRBV6-1 to TRBJ1-5; D not certain. Germline-derived CDR1 and CDR2 are MNHNS and SASEGT. Deletions cut 2 bases from V and 4 bases from J, with 12 bases between. This CDR3 is 15 amino acids long. The CDR3 region is CASSEYSLINQPQHF. For the CDR3, the DNA is TGTGCCAGCAGTGAATACAGCCTAATAAATCAGCCCCAGCATTTT.

This clonotype was observed a few times. The chain uses TRBV20-1 and TRBJ1-5; D not certain. The CDR3 is made up of 14 amino acids. The germline V gene encodes CDR1 DFQATT and CDR2 SNEGSKA (reference sequence). The V gene lost 1 base and the J gene lost 0 bases, with 7 bases spanning the gap. The DNA for the CDR3 is TGCAGTGCTAGAGTGGGGAATAGCAATCAGCCCCAGCATTTT. Translation gives CSARVGNSNQPQHF.

The V gene is TRBV2, the J gene TRBJ2-5, with D tentatively TRBD2 (6 bases). V was shortened by 6 bases and J by 2 bases, with 16 bases between the two germline ends. The CDR3 is 15 residues long. Per the germline V gene, CDR1 is SNHLY and CDR2 is FYNNEI. CDR3 protein: CASSWAGTVQETQYF. The CDR3 coding sequence is TGTGCCAGCAGCTGGGCGGGGACTGTTCAAGAGACCCAGTACTTC.

The chain couples TRBV24-1 to TRBJ1-2; D perhaps matches TRBD1 (5 bases). V was shortened by 9 bases and J by 4 bases, with 11 bases between the two germline ends. CDR1 is KGHDR, CDR2 SFDVKD, per germline. This CDR3 is built from 12 residues. As DNA, the CDR3 is TGTGCCACCTATGACAGCTCCTATGGCTACACCTTC. This sequence encodes CATYDSSYGYTF.

The chain couples TRBV15 to TRBJ1-3; D remains ambiguous. Per germline, CDR1 LNHNV and CDR2 YYDKDF (reference sequence). V was trimmed by 0 bases and J by 2 bases, leaving 5 bases between them. The CDR3 is 14 residues long. CDR3 coding DNA: TGTGCCACCAGCAGAGATCCCACTGGAAACACCATATATTTT. The encoded protein is CATSRDPTGNTIYF.

This clonotype was recorded only once. The chain uses TRBV5-4 and TRBJ1-2; TRBD1 matches 8 bases. After removal of 4 bases from V and 8 bases from J, the junction contained 16 bases not matched to a gene. Germline CDR1 SGHNT, CDR2 YYREEE (reference sequence). CDR3 length: 16 residues. The CDR3 here is CASSQDPGRGRAGYTF. CDR3 nucleotide sequence: TGTGCCAGCAGCCAAGATCCGGGCAGGGGGCGTGCGGGCTACACCTTC.

By share, this clonotype counts as medium-sized. As DNA, the CDR3 is TGCAGTGCCCATCAACGGGGAGGTACCTATGGCTACACCTTC. Translating it yields CSAHQRGGTYGYTF. This rearrangement joins TRBV20-1 to TRBJ1-2; D gene unclear. The CDR3 spans 14 residues. The V end was cut by 6 bases, the J end by 4 bases, with 18 bases between. The germline CDR1 and CDR2 sequences are DFQATT and SNEGSKA (reference sequence).